The 14 T cell receptor beta chains presented below share a single source sample, sequenced in a study of cytomegalovirus exposure and HLA in healthy donors. The PCR used 60 Vbeta and 13 Jbeta primers. Assay used: immunoSEQ multiplex PCR; TCRdb lists only in-frame clones, some missing. The sample contains about 130,000 clones, about two thirds of which appear only once. Material for sequencing was PBMCs. Receptor source: a woman aged 55-69 years in good health and CMV-seropositive.

V usage is TRBV2 and J usage is TRBJ2-7, with D perhaps matching TRBD1 (5 bases). The germline gives CDR1 SNHLY, CDR2 FYNNEI. The length of the CDR3 is 17 residues. V lost 10 bases to trimming and J lost 3 bases, with 28 bases between them. The DNA for the CDR3 is TGTGCCATATGGCCGGTGGGGCATCTCGAATATCTCTACGAGCAGTACTTC. Its protein is CAIWPVGHLEYLYEQYF.

The CDR3 sequence is CASGLVLSGENNEQFF. CDR3 in DNA: TGTGCTAGTGGTTTGGTACTTTCAGGGGAGAACAATGAGCAGTTCTTC. The chain has TRBV12-5 and TRBJ2-1, with D maybe TRBD1 (6 bases). The CDR3 is 16 residues long. V lost 0 bases and J 5 bases, leaving 14 bases between the germline ends. Germline loops: CDR1 LGHNT, CDR2 FRNRAP.

The J gene is TRBJ2-7, the V gene TRBV6-1; 7 nucleotides match TRBD1. The CDR3 has 16 amino acids. Per germline, CDR1 MNHNS and CDR2 SASEGT. The J segment lost 0 bases and the V segment lost 2 bases, leaving 7 bases of the junction unmatched. The CDR3 coding sequence is TGTGCCAGCAGTGAACCCTCGGGACAGTACTCCTACGAGCAGTACTTC. Translating it yields CASSEPSGQYSYEQYF.

This clone was counted only a few times. The J gene is TRBJ2-1, the V gene TRBV6-1, with 10 bases matching TRBD1. This CDR3 contains 15 residues. The ends lost 8 bases at V and 6 bases at J; junction bases unmatched: 10. CDR1 MNHNS and CDR2 SASEGT come from the germline V gene. The CDR3 DNA reads TGTGCCAGCCGCGGCCGGGACAGGGGCAGCAATGAGCAGTTCTTC. It encodes CASRGRDRGSNEQFF.

The chain uses TRBV7-3 and TRBJ2-1; 7 bases map to TRBD2. In germline, CDR1 is SGHTA, CDR2 FQGTGA. The CDR3 contains 15 residues. V was pared by 5 bases and J by 7 bases, with 11 bases of the junction left unmatched. CDR3 sequence reads: CASSPNGLVRNEQFF. In DNA, the CDR3 is TGTGCCAGCAGCCCTAATGGACTAGTCAGAAATGAGCAGTTCTTC.

This chain links TRBV5-5 with TRBJ1-1; 9 bases align to TRBD1. Trimming took 5 bases from V and 7 from J; bases not matched to a gene: 9. The length of the CDR3 is 14 residues. CDR1 and CDR2 from the germline V gene are SGHKS and YYEKEE (reference sequence). Here the CDR3 DNA reads TGTGCCAGCAGGGAGGGACAGGGTCACGGTGAAGCTTTCTTT. It specifies CASREGQGHGEAFF.

This clone was recorded only once. V and J are TRBV19 and TRBJ1-1; 7 nucleotides line up with TRBD1. Losses at the gene ends were 8 bases for V and 6 bases for J; bases not matched to a gene: 15. The CDR3 runs to 15 residues. Germline CDR1 LNHDA, CDR2 SQIVND (reference sequence). The CDR3 here is CASLTPGSGTAEAFF. CDR3 nucleotide sequence: TGTGCCAGTTTAACCCCGGGCAGTGGGACAGCTGAAGCTTTCTTT.

The chain combines TRBV18 with TRBJ1-6, with TRBD1 matching over 10 bases. Germline lookup yields CDR1 KGHSH and CDR2 LQKENI. The CDR3 has 18 residues. V shed 1 base, J shed 5 bases, and the junction held 8 bases outside the gene matches. CDR3 residues: CASSPLDRGQADNSPLHF. In DNA form, the CDR3 reads TGTGCCAGCTCACCACTCGACAGGGGGCAAGCGGATAATTCACCCCTCCACTTT.

The chain couples TRBV29-1 to TRBJ2-7, with D maybe TRBD2 (6 bases). The CDR3 is 15 residues long. Germline CDR1 reads SQVTM; CDR2 reads ANQGSEA. V lost 0 bases to trimming and J lost 3 bases, with 15 bases between them. The CDR3 DNA reads as TGCAGCGTTGAAGAACCAGCCGGAGGGAACTACGAGCAGTACTTC. It translates to CSVEEPAGGNYEQYF.

This clone was counted between two and nine times. The chain joins TRBV5-6 to TRBJ2-2; TRBD1 is a possible D gene (5 bases). The CDR3 runs to 15 residues. Germline CDR1 SGHDT, CDR2 YYEEEE. V was cut by 0 bases and J by 7 bases, with 13 bases left in between. This chain's CDR3 is CASSLVRVKSGELFF. The CDR3 nucleotides are TGTGCCAGCAGCTTGGTCAGGGTAAAAAGCGGGGAGCTGTTTTTT.

This clone was detected only a few times. The J gene is TRBJ1-3, the V gene TRBV16; D gene ambiguous. Germline CDR1 reads KGHSY; CDR2 reads FQNENV. The V gene lost 0 bases and the J gene lost 3 bases, with 6 bases spanning the gap. CDR3 length: 14 residues. CDR3 sequence (DNA): TGTGCCAGCAGCCAATCACGAGGTGGAAACACCATATATTTT. Translating it yields CASSQSRGGNTIYF.

This clone was seen more than once but under ten times. The rearrangement links TRBV6-1 to TRBJ1-5; 8 nucleotides line up with TRBD1. Germline V CDR1 and CDR2: MNHNS, SASEGT. V lost 1 base and J lost 9; bases outside the gene matches: 5. This CDR3 is built from 14 residues. CDR3 protein: CASSEDRTGRPQHF. CDR3 nucleotide sequence: TGTGCCAGCAGTGAAGACCGGACAGGGCGGCCCCAGCATTTT.

The chain employs TRBV10-1 and TRBJ2-3; D is unclear. Trimming shortened V by 2 bases and J by 4 bases, and 10 bases separated the two germline ends. CDR1 and CDR2 from the germline V gene are WNHNN and SYGVQD (reference sequence). The CDR3 runs to 14 residues. The DNA of the CDR3 is TGCGCCAGCAGTGAGGGGTTGGGCGCAGATACGCAGTATTTT. This codes for CASSEGLGADTQYF.

Here the CDR3 DNA reads TGCGCCAGCAGTGACTCTGGAGGATTAAGAATAGATCAGCCCCAGCATTTT. Translated: CASSDSGGLRIDQPQHF. This sequence joins TRBV10-2 and TRBJ1-5, with D hard to call. The CDR3 sequence is 17 residues long. Germline CDR1 reads WSHSY; CDR2 reads SAAADI. The V and J ends lost 3 bases and 5 bases respectively, with 20 bases between them.